This TCR beta chain was captured in a study of blood T cells in healthy people across ages. General observations from the study: It was the long-lived donors that had more naive CD4+ cells and higher diversity than aged donors. Naive and antigen-experienced cells could not be conclusively compared, given unsorted PBMCs.

Trimming took 2 bases from V and 2 from J; bases not matched to a gene: 7. Per germline, CDR1 SGHTS and CDR2 YDEGEE. This CDR3 has 17 amino acids. A J-beta primer mix and a sample-barcoded 5' primer were used in a second PCR of roughly 6 to 11 cycles. Tagging of each cDNA molecule was performed by a template-switch adaptor with 12 random nucleotides. TCRdb itself ran the 5' RACE reads through MiXCR, one entry per CDR3 protein. This table holds about 1.4 million distinct CDR3 sequences, 59% found once. Aged roughly 6 to 90, donors were systemically healthy Caucasians from Russia. Remarks on this clonotype: The antigen remains unidentified.

The source material was blood. The genes are TRBV5-8 and TRBJ2-6, with 7 bases matching TRBD2. The sequence was obtained from a man between 18 and 29 years old in good health. The CDR3 nucleotides are TGTGCCAGCAGCTTTCGGGGAGGGACGACTGGGGCCAACGTCCTGACTTTC. Amino acid sequence: CASSFRGGTTGANVLTF.